The source of this T cell receptor beta chain is a study of human T cells and chemical hapten exposure. Study overall: Diphenylcyclopropenone was applied weekly to patients' scalps across the roughly 23-week study. Findings of the study overall: Counts of TCRs above 1 in 1000 frequency stayed unchanged with DPC sensitization.

In regard to this clonotype: Its target is not known.

Time point of the sample: patch test 2, 6 weeks after DPC sensitization. Treatment in this sample: therapeutic diphenylcyclopropenone sensitization with weekly scalp DPC. Alopecia patients deemed DPC-suitable, aged 18 to 70, excluding pregnancy. TCRdb itself ran the RACE reads through MiXCR, one entry per CDR3 protein. The top ten clones hold 5% to 6% of a sample with about 380,000 distinct CDR3 sequences, around 6% of them seen once. The receptor was isolated from a woman aged 18-29 years with alopecia areata. Some clones in this sample may be carry-over from other donors' samples. Sequencing used whole blood, obtained in connection with sensitization to the hapten diphenylcyclopropenone (DPC).

The CDR3 DNA sequence: TGTGCCAGCAGCCAAGAGTGGCCAGACCGTAATCAGCCCCAGCATTTT. This encodes CASSQEWPDRNQPQHF. This chain connects TRBV4-2 to TRBJ1-5; D not certain. The V gene lost 0 bases and the J gene lost 4 bases, with 13 bases spanning the gap. CDR1 and CDR2 from the germline V gene are LGHNA and YNFKEQ. The length of the CDR3 is 16 residues.